The T cell receptor (beta chain) described here comes from a study of shared clonotypes between healthy human individuals. The material for each subset, its genomic DNA, was split evenly across several immunoSEQ plates. Produced via immunoSEQ multiplex PCR; TCRdb's table is partial and in-frame only. Seen here are 2.3 million or so clones, 85% to 95% observed once, and the top ten hold 0.39%. CD4+ cells yielded CD45RA+ naive and CD45RA-negative memory subsets. V was trimmed by 8 bases and J by 6 bases, leaving 22 bases between them. The V gene's germline CDR1 is MNHEY and CDR2 SVGAGI. The CDR3 extends over 15 amino acids.

The sequenced material came from naive CD4+ T cells from PBMCs. Specified subset: CD45RA+ positively selected. The chain couples TRBV6-5 to TRBJ1-1, with D possibly being TRBD1 (5 bases). This receptor was obtained from a man younger than 35 in good health. Some clones in this sample may be carry-over from other donors' samples. The CDR3 DNA reads as TGTGCCAGCGACAATCGGGAACCGGGACTTGCTGAAGCTTTCTTT. Its protein product is CASDNREPGLAEAFF.